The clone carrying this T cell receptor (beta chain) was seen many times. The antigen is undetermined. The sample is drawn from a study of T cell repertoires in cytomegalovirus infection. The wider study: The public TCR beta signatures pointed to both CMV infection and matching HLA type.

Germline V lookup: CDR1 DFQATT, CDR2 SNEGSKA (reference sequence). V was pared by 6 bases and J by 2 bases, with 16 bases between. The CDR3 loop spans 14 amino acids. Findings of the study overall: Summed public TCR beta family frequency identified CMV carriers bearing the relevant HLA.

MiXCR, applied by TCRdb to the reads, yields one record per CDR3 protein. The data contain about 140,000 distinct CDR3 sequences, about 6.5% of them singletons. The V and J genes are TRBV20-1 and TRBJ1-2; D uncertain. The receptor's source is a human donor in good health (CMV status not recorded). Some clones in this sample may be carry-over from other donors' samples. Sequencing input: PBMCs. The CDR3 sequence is CSAHQGGRNYGYTF. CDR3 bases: TGCAGTGCCCACCAAGGTGGACGGAACTATGGCTACACCTTC.